This TCR beta chain was sequenced in a study of blood T cell repertoires in COVID-19. Study-wide background: Samples representing acute and convalescent COVID-19 were sourced from the United States, Italy and Spain. Sample material is recorded as cDNA or gDNA derived from T cells, B-cell-depleted T cells, or PBMCs.

As handled by the study authors: Amplifying reference gene primers gave estimates of nucleated cell counts. Sequencing was performed with immunoSEQ multiplex PCR; in TCRdb, only in-frame clones are kept and a portion is missing. Clone size and the V and J calls come from that table; the DNA yielded D and trimming. The sample records 68,000 or so clones, roughly 90% being singletons. Seattle's enrolled individuals joined amid active infection and were then monitored longitudinally. The germline V and J ends were trimmed by 0 bases and 13 bases, with 10 bases remaining between them. The V gene's germline CDR1 is GTSNPN and CDR2 SVGIG (reference sequence). CDR3 length: 12 residues.

This receptor was taken from a man aged 35-49 years with COVID-19, enrolled during active disease. The sequenced material came from peripheral blood. The V and J genes are TRBV30 and TRBJ1-6; D is unresolved. The CDR3 is CAWSVSVGPLHF. The CDR3 DNA reads as TGTGCCTGGAGTGTATCGGTCGGTCCCCTCCACTTT.